This TCR beta chain was identified in a study of blood T cell repertoires in COVID-19. Study-level background: Specimens from acute and convalescent COVID-19 originated in the United States, Italy and Spain. T cells, B-cell-depleted T cells, or PBMCs provided the cDNA or gDNA that served as material.

Germline loops: CDR1 SQVTM, CDR2 ANQGSEA. The CDR3 runs 14 residues. With 3 bases removed from V and 5 bases from J, the gap between germline ends came to 16 bases. Original handling: Quantification of nucleated cells was approximated via reference gene primer amplification. Produced via immunoSEQ multiplex PCR; TCRdb's table is partial and in-frame only. The V and J calls and the clone size are those of that table, but D and trimming were determined from the DNA. The sample lists 200,000 to 250,000 clones, 89% occurring once. This chain links TRBV29-1 with TRBJ1-2, with D possibly TRBD1 on 5 matching bases. Input material: peripheral blood. The sequence was obtained from a man between 60 and 70 years old who had recovered from COVID-19. For the CDR3, the DNA is TGCAGCGTTGATGATGACAGCTCGAGTTATGGCTACACCTTC. Translating gives CSVDDDSSSYGYTF.